These 16 T cell receptor beta chains share one sample of origin, sequenced in a study of shared clonotypes between healthy human individuals. Measured with immunoSEQ multiplex PCR; TCRdb has only the in-frame clones, and not every one. The sample lists over 700,000 clones, 72% seen once, with over 1.5% in the top ten. The sample consisted of memory CD4+ T cells sorted from blood. Subset given: CD45RA-negative fraction. The receptor set was obtained from a woman under 40 in good health.

V gene TRBV7-9 combines with J gene TRBJ2-7, with TRBD2 as a possible D gene (6 bases). The germline CDR1 and CDR2 sequences are SEHNR and FQNEAQ (reference sequence). This CDR3 contains 13 residues. Trimming pared 5 bases from V and 6 bases from J, leaving 14 bases between. The CDR3 sequence is CASSDPGVREQYF. The DNA of the CDR3 is TGTGCCAGCAGCGACCCGGGAGTCCGCGAGCAGTACTTC.

This clone was found a few times. This chain connects TRBV7-2 to TRBJ2-7, with 8 bases fitting TRBD1. The CDR3 consists of 15 residues. Germline trimming cut 5 bases from V and 3 bases from J; bases unmatched to any gene: 9. Germline-derived CDR1 and CDR2 are SGHTA and FQGNSA. This CDR3 reads CASSPSGQGVYEQYF. The CDR3 nucleotides read TGTGCCAGCAGCCCGTCCGGACAGGGAGTCTACGAGCAGTACTTC.

The chain has TRBV7-9 and TRBJ2-2, with TRBD2 identical over 10 bases. Trimming removed 6 bases from V and 6 bases from J; junction bases left unmatched: 10. The CDR3 loop spans 16 amino acids. Germline lookup yields CDR1 SEHNR and CDR2 FQNEAQ (reference sequence). The CDR3 coding sequence is TGTGCCAGCAGAGATAGCGGGAGGCCAATCGCCGGGGAGCTGTTTTTT. It is translated as CASRDSGRPIAGELFF.

This chain connects TRBV18 to TRBJ2-3, with 7 bases lining up with TRBD1. The CDR3 totals 16 residues. Germline-derived CDR1 and CDR2 are KGHSH and LQKENI. J gave up 1 base and V 5 bases, and 9 bases lay outside the gene matches. The CDR3 spells CASSSRGGDGTDTQYF. CDR3 in DNA: TGTGCCAGCTCATCACGAGGGGGCGACGGCACAGATACGCAGTATTTT.

This sequence joins TRBV7-9 and TRBJ1-4; 7 nucleotides agree with TRBD1. Trimming removed 5 bases from V and 7 bases from J; junction bases left unmatched: 10. The CDR3 covers 15 residues. Germline CDR1 and CDR2: SEHNR and FQNEAQ (reference sequence). CDR3 protein: CASSRPTGSSEKLFF. The CDR3 DNA reads TGTGCCAGCAGCCGCCCGACAGGGAGTAGTGAAAAACTGTTTTTT.

This rearrangement joins TRBV6-6 to TRBJ1-2, with D unresolved. The ends were cut back, 5 bases at V and 3 bases at J, with 13 bases in the middle. The CDR3 consists of 14 residues. Per the germline V gene, CDR1 is MNHNY and CDR2 is SVGAGI (reference sequence). The CDR3 spells CASSRFSSDYGYTF. CDR3 in DNA: TGTGCCAGCAGTCGGTTTAGCAGCGACTATGGCTACACCTTC.

This sequence joins TRBV19 and TRBJ2-3; TRBD2 matches 15 bases. This CDR3 region has 20 residues. Germline V lookup: CDR1 LNHDA, CDR2 SQIVND (reference sequence). With 0 bases clipped from V and 1 base from J, the junction kept 8 bases outside the gene matches. The CDR3 nucleotides read TGTGCCAGTAGTATAGATCTGGGACTAGCGGGAGGAGGCGGCACAGATACGCAGTATTTT. This encodes CASSIDLGLAGGGGTDTQYF.

Turning to this clone: This sample also contains other DNA sequences that code for the same CDR3. The CDR3 DNA reads as TGCGCCAGCAGCTTGGAACTAGGGCCCTACGAGCAGTACTTC. Translated: CASSLELGPYEQYF. V and J are TRBV5-1 and TRBJ2-7; D perhaps matches TRBD2 (5 bases). Germline CDR1 SGHRS, CDR2 YFSETQ. The CDR3 loop spans 14 amino acids. Trimming stripped 0 bases from V and 2 bases from J, with 9 bases between.

This clone has a single count. This rearrangement joins TRBV30 to TRBJ2-7, with unresolved D. V shed 5 bases and J shed 0 bases, with 5 bases lying between them. Germline V gives CDR1 GTSNPN, CDR2 SVGIG (reference sequence). The CDR3 spans 11 residues. CDR3 region: CAWQLSYEQYF. The CDR3 DNA reads TGTGCCTGGCAGCTCTCCTACGAGCAGTACTTC.

The rearrangement links TRBV5-4 to TRBJ2-2; TRBD1 aligns across 7 bases. The germline gives CDR1 SGHNT, CDR2 YYREEE (reference sequence). J lost 2 bases, V lost 4 bases, and 5 bases had no gene match. The length of the CDR3 is 15 residues. CDR3 DNA: TGTGCCAGCAGCATCGGGACAGCAAACACCGGGGAGCTGTTTTTT. Translated, it gives CASSIGTANTGELFF.

The CDR3 spells CSVGGPYEQYF. The CDR3 region has the DNA TGCAGCGTTGGGGGCCCATACGAGCAGTACTTC. This sequence joins TRBV29-1 and TRBJ2-7; possibly TRBD1 for D (5 bases). This CDR3 has 11 residues. With 4 bases removed from V and 4 bases from J, the gap between germline ends came to 8 bases. In germline, CDR1 is SQVTM, CDR2 ANQGSEA.

This clone showed up many times. CDR3 loop: CSVERRTGNTGELFF. The DNA for the CDR3 is TGCAGCGTTGAACGACGGACGGGGAACACCGGGGAGCTGTTTTTT. V and J are TRBV29-1 and TRBJ2-2; D is uncertain. From germline, CDR1 is SQVTM and CDR2 ANQGSEA. Trimming stripped 2 bases from V and 1 base from J, with 11 bases between. This CDR3 comprises 15 residues.

The rearrangement joins TRBV18 to TRBJ2-1, with 8 bases matching TRBD2. V trimming: 6 bases; J trimming: 6 bases; junction bases outside the gene matches: 10. The CDR3 length is 15 residues. Germline CDR1 and CDR2: KGHSH and LQKENI. CDR3 region: CASSAGGRAGNEQFF. CDR3 nucleotides: TGTGCCAGCTCCGCGGGAGGCCGGGCGGGCAATGAGCAGTTCTTC.

The rearrangement uses TRBV29-1 and TRBJ1-4, with D possibly TRBD1 on 5 matching bases. Trimming took off 0 bases at V and 0 bases at J, with 5 bases between the two ends. The CDR3 runs 14 residues. Germline CDR1 reads SQVTM; CDR2 reads ANQGSEA. This CDR3 reads CSVEEGATNEKLFF. CDR3 bases: TGCAGCGTTGAAGAGGGGGCAACTAATGAAAAACTGTTTTTT.

Comments on this clone: Possible read error: a much larger clone is one base away. The V and J genes are TRBV6-5 and TRBJ1-3, with D possibly TRBD1 on 5 matching bases. This CDR3 has 13 amino acids. Germline CDR1 MNHEY, CDR2 SVGAGI. Trimming removed 4 bases from V and 2 bases from J, with 6 bases in between. CDR3 nucleotide sequence: TGTGCCAGCAGTTTGGACACTGGAAACACCATATATTTT. Translated, it gives CASSLDTGNTIYF.

This sequence joins TRBV18 and TRBJ2-1, with no clear D. This CDR3 has 11 amino acids. CDR1 KGHSH and CDR2 LQKENI come from the germline V gene. V lost 4 bases to trimming and J lost 8 bases, with 6 bases between them. The CDR3 sequence is CASSLDHEQFF. The DNA of the CDR3 is TGTGCCAGCTCACTGGACCATGAGCAGTTCTTC.